This TCR beta chain came from a study of T cells in Graves' hyperthyroidism and ophthalmopathy. Study-level results: In blood, most of the thyroid clonotypes expanded above 0.001 were also present.

The CDR3 has 16 amino acids. The ends lost 10 bases at V and 5 bases at J; junction bases unmatched: 19. The germline CDR1 and CDR2 sequences are MNHNS and SASEGT. The investigators amplified TCR beta CDR3 regions from RNA transcripts. During a first-round RT-PCR of the TCR CDR3, the HTBI primer set was used. TCRdb independently ran MiXCR on the multiplex PCR reads; one entry per CDR3 protein. This sample has 540,000 or so distinct CDR3 sequences, with 15% to 18% found just once. Fresh peripheral blood, around 9.3 ml of it, supplied the PBMCs. The sample holds many counts of this clonotype. Its antigen remains unknown.

This TCR was recovered from a woman in her twenties or thirties with Graves' hyperthyroidism. The V and J genes are TRBV6-1 and TRBJ1-1; 7 nucleotides match TRBD1. Sequenced sample: blood. Here the CDR3 DNA reads TGTGCCACCCCACCTTACTCTGAGACAGGGTTTACTGAAGCTTTCTTT. This sequence encodes CATPPYSETGFTEAFF.